One sample yielded the 24 T cell receptor beta chains listed below, sequenced in a study of shared clonotypes between healthy human individuals. Some clones are missing from TCRdb's copy, which holds only in-frame ones; the method was immunoSEQ multiplex PCR. The table includes 2 million to 2.5 million clones, under 95% detected once. Input material: naive CD4+ T cells from PBMCs. Subset specified: CD45RA+ positively selected. These receptor sequences come from a man aged 18 to 29 in good health. Some clones in this sample may be carry-over from other donors' samples.

The genes are TRBV28 and TRBJ2-4, with unresolved D. With 1 base removed from V and 4 bases from J, the gap between germline ends came to 17 bases. CDR1 and CDR2 from the germline V gene are MDHEN and SYDVKM. The CDR3 covers 17 residues. In DNA form, the CDR3 reads TGTGCCAGCAGTTTATTCTCGGTCAGGTCCGGAAAAAACATTCAGTACTTC. Translation gives CASSLFSVRSGKNIQYF.

The CDR3 region has the DNA TGTGCCAGCAGCGGGGGGGGCCCGCCTGGGATAGATACGCAGTATTTT. Translated: CASSGGGPPGIDTQYF. The genes are TRBV7-9 and TRBJ2-3; TRBD2 is a possible D gene (7 bases). This CDR3 contains 16 residues. From germline, CDR1 is SEHNR and CDR2 FQNEAQ (reference sequence). Trimming cost V 5 bases and J 5 bases, with 20 bases left between them.

J is TRBJ1-1 and V is TRBV2; D is unresolved. V lost 7 bases and J 1 base, leaving 7 bases between the germline ends. CDR1 and CDR2 (germline): SNHLY, FYNNEI. The CDR3 totals 12 residues. This chain's CDR3 is CASTETNTEAFF. The CDR3 DNA follows: TGTGCCAGCACCGAGACGAACACTGAAGCTTTCTTT.

The chain has TRBV5-1 and TRBJ2-7; 8 bases match TRBD2. V trimming: 6 bases; J trimming: 5 bases; junction bases outside the gene matches: 13. The germline V gene encodes CDR1 SGHRS and CDR2 YFSETQ. The CDR3 length is 15 residues. This CDR3 reads CASTPLAGGANEQYF. CDR3 nucleotides: TGCGCCAGCACCCCACTTGCGGGAGGAGCAAACGAGCAGTACTTC.

The rearrangement links TRBV28 to TRBJ2-3; D is possibly TRBD2 (5 bases). The V gene lost 8 bases and the J gene lost 5 bases, with 14 bases spanning the gap. Germline loops: CDR1 MDHEN, CDR2 SYDVKM. The CDR3 runs 13 residues. The DNA for the CDR3 is TGTGCCAGCCGGGGAAGGGCGAGAGATACGCAGTATTTT. Encoded protein: CASRGRARDTQYF.

The chain couples TRBV27 to TRBJ1-2, with 10 nucleotides matching TRBD1. Trimming removed 5 bases from V and 8 bases from J; junction bases left unmatched: 5. The germline gives CDR1 MNHEY, CDR2 SMNVEV (reference sequence). The CDR3 length is 13 residues. The CDR3 DNA follows: TGTGCCAGCAGTGACAGGGGGCTCTACGGCTACACCTTC. Translated: CASSDRGLYGYTF.

The chain couples TRBV28 to TRBJ2-7; a possible D gene is TRBD2 (6 bases). The CDR3 has 17 amino acids. CDR1 is MDHEN and CDR2 is SYDVKM in the germline V gene. Trimming took 3 bases from V and 4 from J, leaving 22 bases between them. The CDR3 region has the DNA TGTGCCAGCAGTTTTCAAATGGGACTCCTAATGACTTACGAGCAGTACTTC. This sequence encodes CASSFQMGLLMTYEQYF.

This clone has a single count. The rearrangement links TRBV28 to TRBJ1-1; a possible D gene is TRBD1 (6 bases). This CDR3 is built from 14 residues. CDR1 is MDHEN and CDR2 is SYDVKM in the germline V gene. With 7 bases removed from V and 9 bases from J, the gap between germline ends came to 21 bases. CDR3 sequence: CASTPLRDKLKAFF. The CDR3 DNA is TGTGCCAGCACCCCTCTCCGGGACAAGCTAAAAGCTTTCTTT. The whole variable domain, filled in from reference TRBV28 and TRBJ1-1, reads DVKVTQSSRYLVKRTGEKVFLECVQDMDHENMFWYRQDPGLGLRLIYFSYDVKMKEKGDIPEGYSVSREKKERFSLILESASTNQTSMYLCASTPLRDKLKAFFGQGTRLTVV.

The rearrangement uses TRBV4-2 and TRBJ2-1, with 8 nucleotides matching TRBD2. The trim removed 2 bases at V and 7 bases at J, leaving 13 bases unmatched. The germline CDR1 and CDR2 sequences are LGHNA and YNFKEQ. The CDR3 is made up of 17 amino acids. The CDR3 DNA follows: TGTGCCAGCAGCCAATCCGGGAGGGGTCTTTTGGGGAATGAGCAGTTCTTC. It is translated as CASSQSGRGLLGNEQFF.

This chain links TRBV10-3 with TRBJ1-4, with D possibly being TRBD1 (6 bases). There are 14 residues in the CDR3. V was clipped by 7 bases and J by 8 bases, with 17 bases between them. Per the germline V gene, CDR1 is ENHRY and CDR2 is SYGVKD. The CDR3 loop reads CAIKGDKGIEKLFF. The CDR3 DNA is TGTGCCATCAAAGGGGACAAAGGAATAGAAAAACTGTTTTTT.

In nucleotides, the CDR3 is TGTGCCAGCTCACCCCCGCAGGGGAGAGGACTAGATGAGACCCAGTACTTC. Protein: CASSPPQGRGLDETQYF. The J gene is TRBJ2-5, the V gene TRBV18; D is possibly TRBD2 (7 bases). Per the germline V gene, CDR1 is KGHSH and CDR2 is LQKENI. This CDR3 is built from 17 residues. V gave up 3 bases and J gave up 5 bases, with 22 bases separating them.

The chain's CDR3 is CASSLVKDRNTEAFF. Written as DNA, the CDR3 is TGTGCCAGCAGCTTAGTGAAGGACAGGAACACTGAAGCTTTCTTT. The chain has TRBV11-2 and TRBJ1-1, with D perhaps matching TRBD1 (6 bases). Trimming took 1 base from V and 1 from J, leaving 10 bases between them. Germline V CDR1 and CDR2: SGHAT, FQNNGV. The CDR3 length is 15 residues.

The chain has TRBV19 and TRBJ2-1, with 7 bases lining up with TRBD2. Germline CDR1 is LNHDA and CDR2 is SQIVND (reference sequence). The CDR3 contains 16 residues. V shed 7 bases, J shed 5 bases, and the junction held 14 bases outside the gene matches. This CDR3 is CASTPRGGHVNNEQFF. The CDR3 DNA reads TGTGCCAGTACCCCAAGGGGAGGGCATGTCAACAATGAGCAGTTCTTC.

The chain joins TRBV27 to TRBJ2-4; TRBD2 matches 7 bases. Germline loops: CDR1 MNHEY, CDR2 SMNVEV (reference sequence). V dropped 2 bases and J dropped 0; count of bases not matched to a gene: 13. The CDR3 extends over 19 amino acids. CDR3 residues: CASSLRGDRGPLAKNIQYF. CDR3 bases: TGTGCCAGCAGTTTACGGGGGGATAGGGGTCCTCTAGCCAAAAACATTCAGTACTTC.

The chain uses TRBV27 and TRBJ1-2; D is unresolved. Per the germline V gene, CDR1 is MNHEY and CDR2 is SMNVEV (reference sequence). This CDR3 region has 13 residues. Trimming took off 2 bases at V and 2 bases at J, with 6 bases between the two ends. CDR3 loop: CASSLAINYGYTF. The CDR3 region has the DNA TGTGCCAGCAGTTTAGCAATCAACTATGGCTACACCTTC.

As concerns this clone: The same CDR3 can be traced to other DNA sequences in this sample. The chain combines TRBV28 with TRBJ2-1; tentatively, D is TRBD1 or TRBD2 (5 bases each). This CDR3 spans 12 amino acids. V dropped 2 bases and J dropped 8 bases, with 7 bases sitting between them. CDR1 is MDHEN and CDR2 is SYDVKM in the germline V gene. This CDR3 is CASSLRGDEQFF. In DNA, the CDR3 is TGTGCCAGCAGTTTACGGGGCGATGAGCAGTTCTTC.

V is TRBV9 and J is TRBJ2-5; D remains unclear. The CDR3 loop spans 14 amino acids. Trimming pared 0 bases from V and 4 bases from J, leaving 10 bases between. CDR1 is SGDLS and CDR2 is YYNGEE in the germline V gene. The CDR3 DNA reads as TGTGCCAGCAGCGTAGATTCGGTGGGAGAGACCCAGTACTTC. It codes for CASSVDSVGETQYF.

This clone was detected only once. The rearrangement links TRBV9 to TRBJ2-1, with D hard to call. Germline values: CDR1 SGDLS, CDR2 YYNGEE. V was trimmed by 1 base and J by 9 bases, leaving 11 bases between them. This CDR3 spans 13 amino acids. The CDR3 sequence is CASSVRNPGEQFF. CDR3 nucleotide sequence: TGTGCCAGCAGCGTACGTAATCCTGGTGAGCAGTTCTTC.

The chain is built from TRBV7-2 and TRBJ2-1, with D possibly TRBD2 on 5 matching bases. Germline V CDR1 and CDR2: SGHTA, FQGNSA. The CDR3 runs to 12 residues. Trimming shortened V by 2 bases and J by 9 bases, and 8 bases separated the two germline ends. CDR3 nucleotide sequence: TGTGCCAGCAGCTTATCGCGGGTTGAGCAGTTCTTC. It yields the protein CASSLSRVEQFF.

The chain is built from TRBV5-1 and TRBJ2-3; D call uncertain. Trimming removed 1 base at V and 2 bases at J, with 11 bases between. This CDR3 is 15 amino acids long. The germline gives CDR1 SGHRS, CDR2 YFSETQ. The CDR3 reads CASSLSVVFTDTQYF. The CDR3, as DNA: TGCGCCAGCAGCTTGTCAGTAGTATTCACAGATACGCAGTATTTT.

The J gene is TRBJ2-2, the V gene TRBV5-4; TRBD2 matches 9 bases. Per the germline V gene, CDR1 is SGHNT and CDR2 is YYREEE (reference sequence). J gave up 6 bases and V 0 bases, and 6 bases lay outside the gene matches. The CDR3 spans 16 residues. This CDR3 is CASSLEGLAGPGELFF. The DNA of the CDR3 is TGTGCCAGCAGCTTGGAGGGGCTAGCGGGACCCGGGGAGCTGTTTTTT.

About this clone: This sample also contains other DNA sequences that code for the same CDR3. The chain has TRBV7-3 and TRBJ2-1; no reliable D call. The CDR3 is made up of 12 amino acids. From germline, CDR1 is SGHTA and CDR2 FQGTGA. Trimming stripped 3 bases from V and 4 bases from J, with 4 bases between. CDR3 DNA sequence: TGTGCCAGCAGCTTTGGATACAATGAGCAGTTCTTC. This gives the protein CASSFGYNEQFF.

The rearrangement links TRBV6-1 to TRBJ1-1, with 11 positions matching TRBD1. Germline V lookup: CDR1 MNHNS, CDR2 SASEGT. V was pared by 3 bases and J by 4 bases, with 1 base of the junction left unmatched. This CDR3 has 14 amino acids. CDR3 residues: CASSDGQGATEAFF. In DNA form, the CDR3 reads TGTGCCAGCAGTGACGGACAGGGGGCCACTGAAGCTTTCTTT.

The chain joins TRBV7-3 to TRBJ2-7; TRBD1 aligns across 8 bases. The CDR3 extends over 13 amino acids. The germline gives CDR1 SGHTA, CDR2 FQGTGA. With 5 bases clipped from V and 7 bases from J, the junction kept 7 bases outside the gene matches. CDR3 in amino acids: CASSPGTGVEQYF. The CDR3 DNA reads TGTGCCAGCAGCCCCGGGACAGGAGTTGAGCAGTACTTC.